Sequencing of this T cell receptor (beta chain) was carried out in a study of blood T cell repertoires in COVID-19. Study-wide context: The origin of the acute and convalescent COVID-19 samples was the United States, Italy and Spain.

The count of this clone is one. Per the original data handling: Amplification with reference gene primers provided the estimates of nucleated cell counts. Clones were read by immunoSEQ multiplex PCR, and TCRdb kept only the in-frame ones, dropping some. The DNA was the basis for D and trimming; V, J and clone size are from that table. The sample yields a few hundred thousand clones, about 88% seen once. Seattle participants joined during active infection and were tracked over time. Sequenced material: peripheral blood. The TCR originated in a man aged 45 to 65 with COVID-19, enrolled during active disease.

The CDR3 DNA follows: TGCGCCAGCCGGCTGGGCGGACAGGGTTACGAGCAGTACTTC. Encoded protein: CASRLGGQGYEQYF. This chain connects TRBV5-1 to TRBJ2-7; TRBD1 agrees at 8 bases. V shed 7 bases and J 4 bases; nucleotides not matched to a gene: 10. CDR3 length: 14 amino acids. The V gene's germline CDR1 is SGHRS and CDR2 YFSETQ.